Detailed here is one TCR beta chain. Its matching antigen is unknown. This specimen belongs to a study of cytomegalovirus exposure and HLA in healthy donors. Study-wide points: Rarity marked most TCR sequences, yet some public TCRs occurred in many donors. HLA allele associations emerged for under 20,000 TCR beta sequences in a later analysis, at 0.05 false discovery rate.

The study ran its PCR with 60 Vbeta and 13 Jbeta primers. Sequenced by immunoSEQ multiplex PCR; TCRdb stores in-frame clones only, minus some. The sample carries 30,000 or so clones, about 63% recorded once. Sequences were obtained from PBMCs. The receptor comes from a man aged 50 or older in good health and CMV-seropositive.

The CDR3 sequence is CSGLQGRGEKLFF. Here the CDR3 DNA reads TGCAGCGGACTACAGGGGAGAGGTGAAAAACTGTTTTTT. The chain employs TRBV29-1 and TRBJ1-4; TRBD1 aligns across 7 bases. The J segment lost 7 bases and the V segment lost 7 bases, leaving 9 bases of the junction unmatched. Germline V gene lookup returns CDR1 SQVTM and CDR2 ANQGSEA. This CDR3 is 13 amino acids long. The full variable domain, its missing parts supplied by reference TRBV29-1 and TRBJ1-4, is SAVISQKPSRDICQRGTSLTIQCQVDSQVTMMFWYRQQPGQSLTLIATANQGSEATYESGFVIDKFPISRPNLTFSTLTVSNMSPEDSSIYLCSGLQGRGEKLFFGSGTQLSVL.